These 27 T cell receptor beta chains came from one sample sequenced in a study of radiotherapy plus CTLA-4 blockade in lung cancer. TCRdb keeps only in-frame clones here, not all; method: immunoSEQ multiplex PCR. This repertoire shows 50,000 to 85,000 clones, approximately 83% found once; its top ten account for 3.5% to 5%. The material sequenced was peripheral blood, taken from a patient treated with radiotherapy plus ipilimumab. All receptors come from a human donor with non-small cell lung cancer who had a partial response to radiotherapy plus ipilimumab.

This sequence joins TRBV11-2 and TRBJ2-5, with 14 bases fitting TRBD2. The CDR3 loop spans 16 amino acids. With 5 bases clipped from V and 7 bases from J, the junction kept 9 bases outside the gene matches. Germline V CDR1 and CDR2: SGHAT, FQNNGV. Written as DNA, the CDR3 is TGTGCCAGCAGCAACCCGACTAGCGGGAGGGGAGGGACCCAGTACTTC. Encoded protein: CASSNPTSGRGGTQYF.

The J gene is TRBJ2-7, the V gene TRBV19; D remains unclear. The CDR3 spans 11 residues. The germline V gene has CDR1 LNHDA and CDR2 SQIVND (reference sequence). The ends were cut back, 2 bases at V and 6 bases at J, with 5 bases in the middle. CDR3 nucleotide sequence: TGTGCCAGTAGTATATCGGGCGAGCAGTACTTC. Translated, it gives CASSISGEQYF.

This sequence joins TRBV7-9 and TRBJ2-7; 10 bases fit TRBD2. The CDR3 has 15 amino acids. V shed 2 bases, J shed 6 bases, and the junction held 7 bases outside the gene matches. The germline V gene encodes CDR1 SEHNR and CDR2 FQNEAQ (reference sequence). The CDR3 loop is CASSLQAGGPTEQYF. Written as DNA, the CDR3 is TGTGCCAGCAGCTTACAAGCGGGAGGGCCTACCGAGCAGTACTTC.

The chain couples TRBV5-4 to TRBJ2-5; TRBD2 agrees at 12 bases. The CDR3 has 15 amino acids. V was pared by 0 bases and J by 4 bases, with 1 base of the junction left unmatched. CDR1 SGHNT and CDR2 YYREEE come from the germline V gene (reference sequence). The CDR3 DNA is TGTGCCAGCAGCTTGGCACTAGCGGGAGGAGAGACCCAGTACTTC. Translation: CASSLALAGGETQYF. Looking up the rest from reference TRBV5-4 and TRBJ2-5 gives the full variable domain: ETGVTQSPTHLIKTRGQQVTLRCSSQSGHNTVSWYQQALGQGPQFIFQYYREEENGRGNFPPRFSGLQFPNYSSELNVNALELDDSALYLCASSLALAGGETQYFGPGTRLLVL.

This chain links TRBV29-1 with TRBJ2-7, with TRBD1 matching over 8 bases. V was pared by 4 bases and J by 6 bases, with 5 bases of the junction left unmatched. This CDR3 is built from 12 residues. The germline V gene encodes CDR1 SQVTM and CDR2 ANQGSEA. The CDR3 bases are TGCAGCGTTGCCACGGACAGGGTCGAGCAGTACTTC. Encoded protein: CSVATDRVEQYF.

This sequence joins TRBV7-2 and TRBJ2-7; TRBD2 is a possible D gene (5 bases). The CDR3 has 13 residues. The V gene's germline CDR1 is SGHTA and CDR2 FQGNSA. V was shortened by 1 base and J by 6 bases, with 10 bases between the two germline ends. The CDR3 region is CASSLGSGSEQYF. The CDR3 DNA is TGTGCCAGCAGCTTAGGTTCGGGGAGCGAGCAGTACTTC.

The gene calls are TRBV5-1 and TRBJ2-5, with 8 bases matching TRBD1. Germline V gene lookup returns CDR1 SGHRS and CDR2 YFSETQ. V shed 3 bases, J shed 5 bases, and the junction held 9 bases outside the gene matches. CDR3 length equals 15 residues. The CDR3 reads CASSSFGQGEETQYF. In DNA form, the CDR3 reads TGCGCCAGCAGCTCCTTTGGACAGGGAGAGGAGACCCAGTACTTC.

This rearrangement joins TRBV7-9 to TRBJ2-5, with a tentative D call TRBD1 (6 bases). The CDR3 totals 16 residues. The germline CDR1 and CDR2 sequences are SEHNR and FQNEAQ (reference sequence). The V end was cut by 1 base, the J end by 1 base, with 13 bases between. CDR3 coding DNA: TGTGCCAGCAGCTTAGGGTACAGGGTAGCCCAAGAGACCCAGTACTTC. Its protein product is CASSLGYRVAQETQYF.

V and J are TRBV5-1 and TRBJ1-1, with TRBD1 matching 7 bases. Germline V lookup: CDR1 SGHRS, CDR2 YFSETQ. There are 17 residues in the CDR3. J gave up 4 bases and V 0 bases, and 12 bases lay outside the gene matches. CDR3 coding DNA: TGCGCCAGCAGCTTGGAGGGGGCGATATCGGTTGCCACTGAAGCTTTCTTT. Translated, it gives CASSLEGAISVATEAFF.

Written as DNA, the CDR3 is TGTGCCAGCAGCTTGGGGACTAGCGGGAGAACAGATACGCAGTATTTT. This sequence encodes CASSLGTSGRTDTQYF. V gene TRBV5-8 combines with J gene TRBJ2-3; TRBD2 aligns across 13 bases. This CDR3 region has 16 residues. CDR1 is SGHTS and CDR2 is YDEGEE in the germline V gene. V dropped 0 bases and J dropped 3; count of bases not matched to a gene: 1.

DNA of the CDR3: TGTGCCAGCAGATATACAGGGGGCACCACTGAAGCTTTCTTT. Its protein is CASRYTGGTTEAFF. The genes are TRBV28 and TRBJ1-1; TRBD1 agrees at 9 bases. This CDR3 spans 14 amino acids. The germline CDR1 and CDR2 sequences are MDHEN and SYDVKM. With 6 bases clipped from V and 4 bases from J, the junction kept 6 bases outside the gene matches.

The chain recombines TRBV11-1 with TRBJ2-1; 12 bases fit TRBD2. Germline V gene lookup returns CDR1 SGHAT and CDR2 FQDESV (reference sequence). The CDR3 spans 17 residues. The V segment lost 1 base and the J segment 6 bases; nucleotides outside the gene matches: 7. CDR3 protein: CASSLGGLAGRSNEQFF. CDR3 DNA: TGTGCCAGCAGCTTAGGCGGACTAGCGGGAAGAAGCAATGAGCAGTTCTTC.

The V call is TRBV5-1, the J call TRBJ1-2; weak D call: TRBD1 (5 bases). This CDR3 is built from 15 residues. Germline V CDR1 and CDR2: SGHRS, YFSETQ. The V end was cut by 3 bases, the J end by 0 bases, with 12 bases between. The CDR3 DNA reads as TGCGCCAGCAGCTGGGGGGTCGCTTCTAACTATGGCTACACCTTC. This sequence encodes CASSWGVASNYGYTF.

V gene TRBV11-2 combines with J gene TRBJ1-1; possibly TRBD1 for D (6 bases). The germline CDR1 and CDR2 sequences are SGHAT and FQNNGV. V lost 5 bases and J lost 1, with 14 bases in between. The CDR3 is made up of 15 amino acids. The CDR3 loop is CASSPPRGGNTEAFF. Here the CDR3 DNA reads TGTGCCAGCAGCCCCCCGAGAGGGGGGAACACTGAAGCTTTCTTT.

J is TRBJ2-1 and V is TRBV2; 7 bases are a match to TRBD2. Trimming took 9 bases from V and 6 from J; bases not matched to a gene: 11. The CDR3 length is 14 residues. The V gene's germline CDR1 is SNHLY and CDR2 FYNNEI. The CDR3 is CASTFLREINEQFF. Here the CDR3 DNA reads TGTGCCAGTACCTTTCTGCGGGAGATCAATGAGCAGTTCTTC.

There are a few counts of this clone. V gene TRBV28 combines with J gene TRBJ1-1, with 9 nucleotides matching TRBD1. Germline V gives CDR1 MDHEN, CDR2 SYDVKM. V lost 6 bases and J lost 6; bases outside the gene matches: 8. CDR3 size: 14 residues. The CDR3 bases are TGTGCCAGCAGCGATACAGGGGGCAGGGCTGAAGCTTTCTTT. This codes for CASSDTGGRAEAFF.

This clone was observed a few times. CDR3 bases: TGCAGCGTTGGGGGCGGGAGCTTAGCCGGGGAGCTGTTTTTT. Residues: CSVGGGSLAGELFF. The chain employs TRBV29-1 and TRBJ2-2; 7 bases align to TRBD2. The junction had 8 bases not matched to a gene; V was cut back by 4 bases and J by 6 bases. The CDR3 length is 14 residues. Germline CDR1 is SQVTM and CDR2 is ANQGSEA.

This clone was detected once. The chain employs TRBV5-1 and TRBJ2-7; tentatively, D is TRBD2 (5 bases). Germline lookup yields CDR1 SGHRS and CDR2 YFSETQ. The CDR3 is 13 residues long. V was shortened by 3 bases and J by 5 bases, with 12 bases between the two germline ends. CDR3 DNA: TGCGCCAGCAGCTCCCTTGGAGGCCACGAGCAGTACTTC. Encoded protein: CASSSLGGHEQYF.

The CDR3 protein is CASSGQGDNEQFF. The CDR3 nucleotides read TGTGCCAGCAGCGGCCAAGGGGACAATGAGCAGTTCTTC. This chain links TRBV7-3 with TRBJ2-1, with a weak D call TRBD1 (5 bases). V shed 5 bases and J shed 5 bases, with 10 bases lying between them. CDR3 length: 13 residues. Germline V gene data show CDR1 as SGHTA and CDR2 as FQGTGA.

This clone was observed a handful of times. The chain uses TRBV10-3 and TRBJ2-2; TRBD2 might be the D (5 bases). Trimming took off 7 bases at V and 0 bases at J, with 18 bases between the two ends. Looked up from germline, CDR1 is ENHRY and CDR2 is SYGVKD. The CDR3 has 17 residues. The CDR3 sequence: CAINLAQVGANTGELFF. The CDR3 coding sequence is TGTGCCATCAACCTCGCCCAAGTGGGAGCGAACACCGGGGAGCTGTTTTTT.

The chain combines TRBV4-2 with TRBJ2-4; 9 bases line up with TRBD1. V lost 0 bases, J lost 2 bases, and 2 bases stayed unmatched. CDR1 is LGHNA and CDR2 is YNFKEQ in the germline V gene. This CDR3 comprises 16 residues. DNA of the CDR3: TGTGCCAGCAGCCAAGAGGACAGGGGAACCAAAAACATTCAGTACTTC. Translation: CASSQEDRGTKNIQYF.

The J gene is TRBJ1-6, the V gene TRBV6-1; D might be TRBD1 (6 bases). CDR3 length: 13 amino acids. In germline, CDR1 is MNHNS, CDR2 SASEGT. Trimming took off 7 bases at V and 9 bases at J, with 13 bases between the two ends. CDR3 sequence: CASNYRDLSPLHF. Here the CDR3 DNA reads TGTGCCAGCAACTACAGGGACCTTTCACCCCTCCACTTT.

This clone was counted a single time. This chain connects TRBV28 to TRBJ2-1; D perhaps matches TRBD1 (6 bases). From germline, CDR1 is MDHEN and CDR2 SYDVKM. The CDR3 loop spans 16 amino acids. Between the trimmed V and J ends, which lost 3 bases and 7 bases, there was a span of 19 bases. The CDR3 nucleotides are TGTGCCAGCAGTTTTAGTGGCAGGGGAATGGTAAATGAGCAGTTCTTC. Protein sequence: CASSFSGRGMVNEQFF. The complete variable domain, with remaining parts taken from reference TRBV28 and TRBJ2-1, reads DVKVTQSSRYLVKRTGEKVFLECVQDMDHENMFWYRQDPGLGLRLIYFSYDVKMKEKGDIPEGYSVSREKKERFSLILESASTNQTSMYLCASSFSGRGMVNEQFFGPGTRLTVL.

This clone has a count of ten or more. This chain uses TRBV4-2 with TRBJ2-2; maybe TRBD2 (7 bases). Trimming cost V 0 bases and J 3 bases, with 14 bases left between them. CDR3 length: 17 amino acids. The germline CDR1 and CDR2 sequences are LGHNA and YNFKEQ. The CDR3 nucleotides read TGTGCCAGCAGCCAAGAAGGAGGGGGGGCGGACACCGGGGAGCTGTTTTTT. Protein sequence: CASSQEGGGADTGELFF.

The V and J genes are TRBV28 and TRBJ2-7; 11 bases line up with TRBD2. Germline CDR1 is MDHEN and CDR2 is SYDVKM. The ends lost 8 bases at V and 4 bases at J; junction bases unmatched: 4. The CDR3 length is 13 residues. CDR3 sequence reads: CASETSGTYEQYF. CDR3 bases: TGTGCCAGCGAGACTAGCGGGACGTACGAGCAGTACTTC.

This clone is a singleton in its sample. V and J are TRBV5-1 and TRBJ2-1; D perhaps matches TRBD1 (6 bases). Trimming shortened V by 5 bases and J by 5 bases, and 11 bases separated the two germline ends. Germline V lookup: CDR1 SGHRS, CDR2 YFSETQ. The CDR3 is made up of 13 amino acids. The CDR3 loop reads CASSQGSHNEQFF. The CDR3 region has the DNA TGCGCCAGCAGTCAGGGGTCCCACAATGAGCAGTTCTTC.

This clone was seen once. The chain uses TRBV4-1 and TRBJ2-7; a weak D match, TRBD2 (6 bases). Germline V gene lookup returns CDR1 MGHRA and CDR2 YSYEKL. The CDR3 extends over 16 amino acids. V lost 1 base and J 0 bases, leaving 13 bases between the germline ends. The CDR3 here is CASSQVLGTYSYEQYF. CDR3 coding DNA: TGCGCCAGCAGCCAAGTCCTTGGGACTTACTCCTACGAGCAGTACTTC.